The 2 T cell receptor beta chains given below trace back to one sample, sequenced in a study of CD8+CD57+ T cells in acquired aplastic anemia. Sequencing was done on patients that had shown CD8+CD57+ cell expansion by flow cytometry. The template used for profiling TCR beta VDJ and CDR3 was genomic DNA. Each CDR3 protein is one row after TCRdb ran MiXCR on the reads. The sample yields around 430,000 distinct CDR3 sequences, roughly a third seen once. Specimen: sorted CD4+, CD8+, or CD8+CD57+ T cells (not recorded which) from PBMCs. These receptors came from a human donor with aplastic anemia.

The chain uses TRBV11-1 and TRBJ2-5; TRBD2 aligns across 11 bases. The V segment lost 3 bases and the J segment 5 bases; nucleotides outside the gene matches: 11. The CDR3 length is 17 residues. The germline V gene encodes CDR1 SGHAT and CDR2 FQDESV (reference sequence). The CDR3 DNA sequence: TGTGCCAGCAGCTTCTGGGGTAGCGGGGGGGCACAGGAGACCCAGTACTTC. Its protein product is CASSFWGSGGAQETQYF.

The chain carries TRBV10-3 and TRBJ2-3, with D perhaps TRBD2 (6 bases). V lost 1 base and J lost 0, with 11 bases in between. Germline CDR1 is ENHRY and CDR2 is SYGVKD. The CDR3 loop spans 16 amino acids. The DNA for the CDR3 is TGTGCCATCAGTGAGTTCGCTGGGGGGAGCACAGATACGCAGTATTTT. This translates into CAISEFAGGSTDTQYF.